The 27 T cell receptor beta chains below come from one sample, sequenced in a study of cytomegalovirus exposure and HLA in healthy donors. The study ran its PCR with 60 Vbeta and 13 Jbeta primers. TCRdb's table, derived via immunoSEQ multiplex PCR, lists solely in-frame clones and lacks some. Among about 110,000 clones, 69% were seen once, and the ten largest hold 5.4%. The sequenced sample was PBMCs. The receptors were gathered from a woman in her 70s in good health and CMV-seropositive.

The gene calls are TRBV7-8 and TRBJ1-1; D uncertain. The germline CDR1 and CDR2 sequences are SGHVS and FQNEAQ. CDR3 length: 13 amino acids. The V end was cut by 3 bases, the J end by 1 base, with 6 bases between. The CDR3 bases are TGTGCCAGCAGCTTTGAGGGGAACACTGAAGCTTTCTTT. This gives the protein CASSFEGNTEAFF.

The chain employs TRBV6-1 and TRBJ2-3, with 7 bases identical to TRBD2. Per the germline V gene, CDR1 is MNHNS and CDR2 is SASEGT. V trimming: 8 bases; J trimming: 3 bases; junction bases outside the gene matches: 5. The CDR3 is 13 residues long. The DNA for the CDR3 is TGTGCCAGCGGACTAGTGAGGACAGATACGCAGTATTTT. Its protein is CASGLVRTDTQYF.

This clone has just one count. The gene calls are TRBV9 and TRBJ2-3; D is unresolved. Trimming took 0 bases from V and 5 from J, leaving 16 bases between them. Per the germline V gene, CDR1 is SGDLS and CDR2 is YYNGEE. The CDR3 has 16 residues. The CDR3: CASSVGSVRPGDTQYF. The CDR3 nucleotides are TGTGCCAGCAGCGTAGGGAGCGTCCGTCCGGGAGATACGCAGTATTTT.

The V gene is TRBV7-3, the J gene TRBJ2-3; weak D call: TRBD1 (6 bases). The V gene's germline CDR1 is SGHTA and CDR2 FQGTGA. The ends were cut back, 4 bases at V and 1 base at J, with 6 bases in the middle. The CDR3 totals 13 residues. CDR3 nucleotides: TGTGCCAGCAGCTCAGGGGGCACAGATACGCAGTATTTT. It codes for CASSSGGTDTQYF. Together with reference TRBV7-3 and TRBJ2-3, the CDR3 gives the full variable domain: GAGVSQTPSNKVTEKGKYVELRCDPISGHTALYWYRQSLGQGPEFLIYFQGTGAADDSGLPNDRFFAVRPEGSVSTLKIQRTERGDSAVYLCASSSGGTDTQYFGPGTRLTVL.

This chain uses TRBV7-8 with TRBJ2-1; TRBD1 is a possible D gene (6 bases). V was pared by 1 base and J by 4 bases, with 17 bases between. Germline loops: CDR1 SGHVS, CDR2 FQNEAQ. The CDR3 loop spans 17 amino acids. In nucleotides, the CDR3 is TGTGCCAGCAGCTTAGAAGGGCGGCAGGACAGATACAATGAGCAGTTCTTC. Encoded protein: CASSLEGRQDRYNEQFF.

The J gene is TRBJ2-3, the V gene TRBV5-1, with TRBD2 matching over 13 bases. Trimming removed 5 bases from V and 2 bases from J; junction bases left unmatched: 5. Germline V gene sequence: CDR1 SGHRS, CDR2 YFSETQ. The CDR3 is made up of 16 amino acids. The CDR3 reads CASRITSGGVTDTQYF. Written as DNA, the CDR3 is TGCGCCAGCAGGATAACTAGCGGGGGGGTCACAGATACGCAGTATTTT.

The gene calls are TRBV5-1 and TRBJ2-3; D unclear. Germline lookup yields CDR1 SGHRS and CDR2 YFSETQ. Trimming shortened V by 0 bases and J by 1 base, and 6 bases separated the two germline ends. The CDR3 length is 14 residues. As DNA, the CDR3 is TGCGCCAGCAGCTTGGAATATCGCACAGATACGCAGTATTTT. Translation: CASSLEYRTDTQYF. The full variable domain, completed using reference TRBV5-1 and TRBJ2-3, is KAGVTQTPRYLIKTRGQQVTLSCSPISGHRSVSWYQQTPGQGLQFLFEYFSETQRNKGNFPGRFSGRQFSNSRSEMNVSTLELGDSALYLCASSLEYRTDTQYFGPGTRLTVL.

The V gene is TRBV7-6, the J gene TRBJ2-7; 9 bases fit TRBD2. V was pared by 1 base and J by 1 base, with 14 bases of the junction left unmatched. This CDR3 has 19 residues. Germline CDR1 and CDR2: SGHVS and FNYEAQ. The CDR3 DNA is TGTGCCAGCAGCTTAGACTCGGGCCGCGTAAGCGGGGGGTCCTACGAGCAGTACTTC. Amino acid sequence: CASSLDSGRVSGGSYEQYF. Variable domain in full (rest from reference TRBV7-6 and TRBJ2-7): GAGVSQSPRYKVTKRGQDVALRCDPISGHVSLYWYRQALGQGPEFLTYFNYEAQQDKSGLPNDRFSAERPEGSISTLTIQRTEQRDSAMYRCASSLDSGRVSGGSYEQYFGPGTRLTVT.

This clone was counted only a few times. The rearrangement uses TRBV5-1 and TRBJ2-3; weak D call: TRBD2 (5 bases). The CDR3 spans 17 residues. Looked up from germline, CDR1 is SGHRS and CDR2 is YFSETQ. Trimming pared 7 bases from V and 2 bases from J, leaving 23 bases between. CDR3 residues: CASRFGTSGTYTDTQYF. CDR3 bases: TGCGCCAGCCGGTTTGGAACAAGCGGTACTTACACAGATACGCAGTATTTT.

J is TRBJ2-7 and V is TRBV5-4; 8 bases match TRBD2. Germline V gives CDR1 SGHNT, CDR2 YYREEE (reference sequence). The CDR3 runs to 14 residues. The junction had 0 bases not matched to a gene; V was cut back by 0 bases and J by 1 base. CDR3 in amino acids: CASSLGGGSYEQYF. The CDR3 nucleotides are TGTGCCAGCAGCTTGGGCGGGGGGTCCTACGAGCAGTACTTC.

The V gene is TRBV30, the J gene TRBJ1-4; 7 bases match TRBD1. Germline CDR1 GTSNPN, CDR2 SVGIG (reference sequence). V was pared by 0 bases and J by 6 bases, with 4 bases of the junction left unmatched. This CDR3 has 14 amino acids. The CDR3 coding sequence is TGTGCCTGGAGTGTAAAAGGGGGCGATGAAAAACTGTTTTTT. This translates into CAWSVKGGDEKLFF.

V gene TRBV7-9 combines with J gene TRBJ2-4; D gene ambiguous. V lost 1 base, J lost 0 bases, and 13 bases lay in between. From germline, CDR1 is SEHNR and CDR2 FQNEAQ (reference sequence). The CDR3 contains 17 residues. DNA of the CDR3: TGTGCCAGCAGCTTAGGCACCCCTGAGGTAGCCAAAAACATTCAGTACTTC. Its translation: CASSLGTPEVAKNIQYF. Full variable domain (missing parts from reference TRBV7-9 and TRBJ2-4): DTGVSQNPRHKITKRGQNVTFRCDPISEHNRLYWYRQTLGQGPEFLTYFQNEAQLEKSRLLSDRFSAERPKGSFSTLEIQRTEQGDSAMYLCASSLGTPEVAKNIQYFGAGTRLSVL.

This chain joins TRBV6-5 and TRBJ1-2, with D possibly matching TRBD1 (5 bases). Trimming took off 0 bases at V and 5 bases at J, with 10 bases between the two ends. The CDR3 has 14 residues. The germline gives CDR1 MNHEY, CDR2 SVGAGI. As DNA, the CDR3 is TGTGCCAGCAGTTACTCTCCGGGGGAGTATGGCTACACCTTC. Translated: CASSYSPGEYGYTF.

The rearrangement uses TRBV6-5 and TRBJ2-7, with TRBD1 as a possible D gene (6 bases). This CDR3 spans 13 amino acids. Germline lookup yields CDR1 MNHEY and CDR2 SVGAGI. V lost 7 bases and J lost 3, with 13 bases in between. CDR3 in amino acids: CASTREGGYEQYF. DNA of the CDR3: TGTGCCAGCACCAGGGAAGGGGGCTACGAGCAGTACTTC.

This clone was counted a single time. The CDR3 sequence: CSVEVAAGCTF. CDR3 bases: TGCAGCGTTGAAGTTGCGGCTGGATGCACCTTC. The V and J genes are TRBV29-1 and TRBJ1-2, with no clear D. Trimming shortened V by 1 base and J by 13 bases, and 13 bases separated the two germline ends. Germline-derived CDR1 and CDR2 are SQVTM and ANQGSEA. This CDR3 region has 11 residues.

This chain links TRBV9 with TRBJ1-2; a possible D gene is TRBD1 (6 bases). Trimming removed 4 bases from V and 8 bases from J, with 21 bases in between. The CDR3 length is 15 residues. CDR1 and CDR2 from the germline V gene are SGDLS and YYNGEE. The CDR3 DNA sequence: TGTGCCAGCAGCACCTCTTTGGACAGAACGGAGGGCTACACCTTC. The encoded protein is CASSTSLDRTEGYTF.

This chain connects TRBV10-1 to TRBJ2-5, with 9 bases that match TRBD1. The junction had 4 bases not matched to a gene; V was cut back by 4 bases and J by 1 base. From germline, CDR1 is WNHNN and CDR2 SYGVQD (reference sequence). This CDR3 comprises 15 residues. The CDR3 DNA reads as TGCGCCAGCAGTGGGGGACAGGGAATCCAAGAGACCCAGTACTTC. It translates to CASSGGQGIQETQYF.

The genes are TRBV9 and TRBJ1-4; D unresolved. This CDR3 has 17 residues. Germline V gene lookup returns CDR1 SGDLS and CDR2 YYNGEE. V was cut by 4 bases and J by 0 bases, with 16 bases left in between. As DNA, the CDR3 is TGTGCCAGCAGCAATCCAAGAGGTGATGCAACTAATGAAAAACTGTTTTTT. Encoded protein: CASSNPRGDATNEKLFF.

This clone was seen once. The chain employs TRBV30 and TRBJ2-2; tentative D call: TRBD1 (6 bases). Germline loops: CDR1 GTSNPN, CDR2 SVGIG (reference sequence). V dropped 1 base and J dropped 8 bases, with 14 bases sitting between them. The CDR3 is 14 residues long. The CDR3 coding sequence is TGTGCCTGGAGTGAGGGGGTCTTACCGGGGGAGCTGTTTTTT. It is translated as CAWSEGVLPGELFF.

This chain joins TRBV6-5 and TRBJ2-3; 7 bases line up with TRBD2. Trimming cost V 2 bases and J 2 bases; bases outside gene matches: 7. The V gene's germline CDR1 is MNHEY and CDR2 SVGAGI. CDR3 length: 16 amino acids. The CDR3 DNA reads as TGTGCCAGCAGTTACGGCCGCGGGGGATACACAGATACGCAGTATTTT. It encodes CASSYGRGGYTDTQYF.

V gene TRBV18 combines with J gene TRBJ1-4; D is perhaps TRBD1 (6 bases). Germline values: CDR1 KGHSH, CDR2 LQKENI. Trimming took 1 base from V and 0 from J, leaving 6 bases between them. The CDR3 runs to 15 residues. The CDR3 here is CASSPQGATNEKLFF. The CDR3 DNA is TGTGCCAGCTCACCACAGGGGGCAACTAATGAAAAACTGTTTTTT.

This chain connects TRBV6-6 to TRBJ2-3; 8 bases fit TRBD2. This CDR3 has 16 residues. The germline gives CDR1 MNHNY, CDR2 SVGAGI (reference sequence). V lost 0 bases, J lost 11 bases, and 13 bases stayed unmatched. The CDR3 protein is CASSYSAGGGGLKQYF. Here the CDR3 DNA reads TGTGCCAGCAGTTACTCGGCGGGGGGCGGGGGGTTGAAGCAGTATTTT.

The chain employs TRBV7-9 and TRBJ2-1; no firm D call. Germline V CDR1 and CDR2: SEHNR, FQNEAQ (reference sequence). The CDR3 extends over 15 amino acids. The ends were cut back, 2 bases at V and 2 bases at J, with 10 bases in the middle. The CDR3 loop reads CASSLTPIAYNEQFF. The CDR3 DNA reads TGTGCCAGCAGCTTAACTCCCATTGCCTACAATGAGCAGTTCTTC. Supplemented by reference TRBV7-9 and TRBJ2-1, the full variable domain reads DTGVSQNPRHKITKRGQNVTFRCDPISEHNRLYWYRQTLGQGPEFLTYFQNEAQLEKSRLLSDRFSAERPKGSFSTLEIQRTEQGDSAMYLCASSLTPIAYNEQFFGPGTRLTVL.

This clone showed up just once. The genes are TRBV6-5 and TRBJ1-3; 7 nucleotides align to TRBD1. V was pared by 4 bases and J by 0 bases, with 6 bases of the junction left unmatched. The CDR3 contains 16 residues. Per germline, CDR1 MNHEY and CDR2 SVGAGI. CDR3 sequence (DNA): TGTGCCAGCAGTTGGTCGGACAGGCCCTCTGGAAACACCATATATTTT. Protein: CASSWSDRPSGNTIYF.

V is TRBV5-1 and J is TRBJ1-1; tentatively, D is TRBD1 (6 bases). The CDR3 has 14 amino acids. Germline assignment: CDR1 SGHRS and CDR2 YFSETQ. Trimming took off 5 bases at V and 5 bases at J, with 16 bases between the two ends. The CDR3 is CASRLPGAKTEAFF. CDR3 DNA sequence: TGCGCCAGCAGGCTACCAGGGGCGAAGACTGAAGCTTTCTTT. Supplemented by reference TRBV5-1 and TRBJ1-1, the full variable domain reads KAGVTQTPRYLIKTRGQQVTLSCSPISGHRSVSWYQQTPGQGLQFLFEYFSETQRNKGNFPGRFSGRQFSNSRSEMNVSTLELGDSALYLCASRLPGAKTEAFFGQGTRLTVV.

The V gene is TRBV4-2, the J gene TRBJ1-1, with D unresolved. V was cut by 0 bases and J by 2 bases, with 10 bases left in between. This CDR3 is 15 amino acids long. Germline CDR1 reads LGHNA; CDR2 reads YNFKEQ. In DNA, the CDR3 is TGTGCCAGCAGCCAAGATCGGTGGGCAAACACTGAAGCTTTCTTT. Its protein product is CASSQDRWANTEAFF.

The chain combines TRBV7-3 with TRBJ2-3; the match to TRBD1 covers 7 bases. The CDR3 runs to 14 residues. Trimming removed 2 bases from V and 4 bases from J; junction bases left unmatched: 3. The germline V gene has CDR1 SGHTA and CDR2 FQGTGA. The CDR3 spells CASSLSGGPDTQYF. The CDR3 DNA reads TGTGCCAGCAGCTTATCAGGGGGACCAGATACGCAGTATTTT.